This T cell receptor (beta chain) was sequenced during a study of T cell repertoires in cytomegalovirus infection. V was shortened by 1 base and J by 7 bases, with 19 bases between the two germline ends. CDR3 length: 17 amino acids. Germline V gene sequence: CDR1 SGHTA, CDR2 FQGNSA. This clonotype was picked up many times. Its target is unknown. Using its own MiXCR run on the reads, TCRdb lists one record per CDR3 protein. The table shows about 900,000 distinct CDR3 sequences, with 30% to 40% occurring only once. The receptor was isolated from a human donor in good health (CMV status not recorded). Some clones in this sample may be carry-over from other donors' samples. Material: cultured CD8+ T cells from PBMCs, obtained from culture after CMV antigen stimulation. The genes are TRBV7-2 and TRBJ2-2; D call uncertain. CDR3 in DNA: TGTGCCAGCAGCTTAGATGGCGCGCCTCCCCCCTTCGGGGAGCTGTTTTTT. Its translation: CASSLDGAPPPFGELFF.